The clone carrying this TCR beta chain showed up just a few times. Using immunoSEQ multiplex PCR, the repertoire was profiled, and TCRdb retains in-frame clones only, with some absent. The profile shows some 93,000 clones, 83% of them singletons. The sample originates from a study of PD-1 blockade in classical Hodgkin lymphoma. Whole-study context: Treatment was intravenous nivolumab, 3 mg/kg every 2 weeks, until progression.

Germline CDR1 SNHLY, CDR2 FYNNEI. CDR3 length: 16 amino acids. V lost 4 bases to trimming and J lost 1 base; unmatched junction nucleotides: 8. As to time point: cycle 4 day 1 (C4D1), after less than 7 weeks of nivolumab. Each patient's relapse followed autologous stem cell transplantation, and brentuximab vedotin exposure varied. Sequencing was performed on peripheral blood mononuclear cells (PBMCs), taken before the fourth cycle of nivolumab. The J gene is TRBJ2-5, the V gene TRBV2, with 8 positions matching TRBD2. The sequence was obtained from a human donor with classical Hodgkin lymphoma. CDR3 DNA sequence: TGTGCCAGCAGTGCGCGGGGGGTTGGGACCCAAGAGACCCAGTACTTC. Amino acids: CASSARGVGTQETQYF. The variable domain in full, completed from reference TRBV2 and TRBJ2-5, reads EPEVTQTPSHQVTQMGQEVILRCVPISNHLYFYWYRQILGQKVEFLVSFYNNEISEKSEIFDDQFSVERPDGSNFTLKIRSTKLEDSAMYFCASSARGVGTQETQYFGPGTRLLVL.